These 5 T cell receptor beta chains share one sample of origin, sequenced in a study of PD-1 blockade in classical Hodgkin lymphoma. TCRdb keeps only in-frame clones here, not all; method: immunoSEQ multiplex PCR. Of 30,000 to 40,000 clones listed, 85% to 90% were seen once; the top ten hold around 0.21%. Described time point: newly diagnosed, previously untreated cHL patient sample. Negative selection with magnetic separation was used to purify CD4+ T cells from thawed PBMCs. Sequencing was done on a sample of CD4+ T cells from blood. Receptor source: a human donor with classical Hodgkin lymphoma.

The CDR3 reads CAISESPQGNTEAFF. CDR3 DNA: TGTGCCATCAGTGAGTCCCCCCAAGGGAACACTGAAGCTTTCTTT. The chain has TRBV10-3 and TRBJ1-1; no clear D gene. The V end lost 0 bases, the J end lost 1 base, and 9 bases lay between the germline ends. This CDR3 has 15 amino acids. In germline, CDR1 is ENHRY, CDR2 SYGVKD.

The V call is TRBV7-8, the J call TRBJ2-7, with 9 bases identical to TRBD2. After removal of 5 bases from V and 3 bases from J, the junction contained 14 bases not matched to a gene. Per germline, CDR1 SGHVS and CDR2 FQNEAQ. This CDR3 comprises 17 residues. CDR3 coding DNA: TGTGCCAGCAGCCCCGTCCTCGGGCGGGGGGGGAACTACGAGCAGTACTTC. Encoded protein: CASSPVLGRGGNYEQYF.

This chain connects TRBV5-1 to TRBJ2-7; D is uncertain. V was cut by 2 bases and J by 4 bases, with 7 bases left in between. The CDR3 loop spans 12 amino acids. CDR1 is SGHRS, CDR2 YFSETQ, per germline. CDR3 sequence: CASSLVAYEQYF. The CDR3, as DNA: TGCGCCAGCAGCTTAGTGGCGTACGAGCAGTACTTC. Based on the CDR3 plus reference TRBV5-1 and TRBJ2-7, the full variable domain is KAGVTQTPRYLIKTRGQQVTLSCSPISGHRSVSWYQQTPGQGLQFLFEYFSETQRNKGNFPGRFSGRQFSNSRSEMNVSTLELGDSALYLCASSLVAYEQYFGPGTRLTVT.

The chain uses TRBV28 and TRBJ1-2; D is possibly TRBD1 (5 bases). The V end lost 7 bases, the J end lost 8 bases, and 17 bases lay between the germline ends. The CDR3 length is 13 residues. The V gene's germline CDR1 is MDHEN and CDR2 SYDVKM. The CDR3 DNA sequence: TGTGCCAGCATCAACAGGTATTCTGCCGGCTACACCTTC. Protein product: CASINRYSAGYTF.

V is TRBV10-3 and J is TRBJ2-3; 14 nucleotides line up with TRBD2. Germline V CDR1 and CDR2: ENHRY, SYGVKD. The V segment lost 7 bases and the J segment 3 bases; nucleotides outside the gene matches: 3. The CDR3 sequence is 15 residues long. This CDR3 is CAITGTSGGTDTQYF. The CDR3 nucleotides are TGTGCCATCACCGGGACTAGCGGGGGTACAGATACGCAGTATTTT.